This entry lists 29 T cell receptor beta chains sequenced from one sample in a study of somatic mutations in cytotoxic T cells in rheumatoid arthritis. Method: immunoSEQ multiplex PCR; TCRdb's copy keeps in-frame clones and lacks some. The sample consists of around 20,000 clones, about 83% of them appearing once. Sample: CD8+ T cells sorted from blood. The source of these receptors is a man aged 18 to 29 with rheumatoid arthritis.

This chain links TRBV30 with TRBJ2-7; D perhaps matches TRBD1 (5 bases). This CDR3 region has 16 residues. V was pared by 2 bases and J by 0 bases, with 17 bases between. Germline lookup yields CDR1 GTSNPN and CDR2 SVGIG (reference sequence). The CDR3 reads CAWSLTGYGISYEQYF. The DNA of the CDR3 is TGTGCCTGGAGTCTCACAGGTTATGGGATCTCCTACGAGCAGTACTTC.

With regard to this clone: The junction and the germline gene differ at one end; a read error may be behind it. The chain combines TRBV19 with TRBJ2-5; TRBD1 is a possible D gene (6 bases). CDR1 is LNHDA, CDR2 SQIVND, per germline (reference sequence). There are 13 residues in the CDR3. CDR3 coding DNA: TGTGCCAGTAGTATAGTAGGGGGAGAGGCCCAGTACTTC. This sequence encodes CASSIVGGEAQYF.

This rearrangement joins TRBV5-8 to TRBJ2-7; TRBD1 or TRBD2 may be the D gene (5 bases each). Germline V lookup: CDR1 SGHTS, CDR2 YDEGEE. The CDR3 extends over 13 amino acids. CDR3 protein: CAAWDRLSYEQYF. DNA for the CDR3: TGTGCTGCCTGGGACCGGCTATCCTACGAGCAGTACTTC.

The chain couples TRBV5-3 to TRBJ1-2; 7 bases match TRBD1. TRBV5-3 is annotated as an ORF whose role is uncertain. This CDR3 region has 14 residues. The J segment lost 2 bases and the V segment lost 5 bases, leaving 6 bases of the junction unmatched. CDR3 sequence: CARRRSTGNYGYTF. In DNA form, the CDR3 reads TGTGCCAGAAGGCGGTCGACAGGGAACTATGGCTACACCTTC.

This chain links TRBV10-1 with TRBJ2-1; D perhaps matches TRBD1 (6 bases). The CDR3 has 14 residues. Trimming pared 7 bases from V and 5 bases from J, leaving 15 bases between. CDR1 and CDR2 from the germline V gene are WNHNN and SYGVQD (reference sequence). The CDR3 loop is CASTPDRLNNEQFF. The CDR3 DNA sequence: TGCGCCAGCACCCCTGACAGGTTAAACAATGAGCAGTTCTTC.

This clone was counted once. The chain recombines TRBV5-4 with TRBJ2-6, with D unclear. Looked up from germline, CDR1 is SGHNT and CDR2 is YYREEE (reference sequence). The CDR3 is 13 amino acids. The ends were cut back, 6 bases at V and 0 bases at J, with 4 bases in the middle. In nucleotides, the CDR3 is TGTGCCAGCAAGATCTCTGGGGCCAACGTCCTGACTTTC. This gives the protein CASKISGANVLTF.

V gene TRBV19 combines with J gene TRBJ1-5; a possible D gene is TRBD1 (5 bases). CDR3 size: 18 residues. The ends were cut back, 7 bases at V and 6 bases at J, with 28 bases in the middle. Germline V lookup: CDR1 LNHDA, CDR2 SQIVND (reference sequence). Here the CDR3 DNA reads TGTGCCAGTAACCCCGGAGCGGGGCGAACCTTTGTGGGTCAGCCCCAGCATTTT. Encoded protein: CASNPGAGRTFVGQPQHF. The full variable domain, rest sourced from reference TRBV19 and TRBJ1-5, is DGGITQSPKYLFRKEGQNVTLSCEQNLNHDAMYWYRQDPGQGLRLIYYSQIVNDFQKGDIAEGYSVSREKKESFPLTVTSAQKNPTAFYLCASNPGAGRTFVGQPQHFGDGTRLSIL.

The rearrangement links TRBV11-2 to TRBJ2-7; 12 nucleotides align to TRBD2. The CDR3 spans 15 residues. Germline V gene lookup returns CDR1 SGHAT and CDR2 FQNNGV. The V segment lost 4 bases and the J segment 1 base; nucleotides outside the gene matches: 2. CDR3 protein: CASSWTSGDSYEQYF. The CDR3 nucleotides are TGTGCCAGCAGCTGGACTAGCGGGGATTCCTACGAGCAGTACTTC. Full variable domain (outside the CDR3, taken from reference TRBV11-2 and TRBJ2-7): EAGVAQSPRYKIIEKRQSVAFWCNPISGHATLYWYQQILGQGPKLLIQFQNNGVVDDSQLPKDRFSAERLKGVDSTLKIQPAKLEDSAVYLCASSWTSGDSYEQYFGPGTRLTVT.

CDR3 region: CAISDDSSYEQYF. In nucleotides, the CDR3 is TGTGCCATCAGTGACGACAGCTCCTACGAGCAGTACTTC. The V gene is TRBV10-3, the J gene TRBJ2-7; a possible D gene is TRBD1 (5 bases). CDR3 length equals 13 residues. V dropped 3 bases and J dropped 0 bases, with 6 bases sitting between them. Germline loops: CDR1 ENHRY, CDR2 SYGVKD.

V and J are TRBV10-2 and TRBJ2-1; 11 bases match TRBD1. Germline CDR1 and CDR2: WSHSY and SAAADI. The CDR3 totals 14 residues. With V trimmed by 5 bases and J by 10 bases, 7 bases remained unmatched. CDR3 coding DNA: TGCGCCAGCAGTTCGGACAGGGGGCGAGCGGAGCAGTTCTTC. As protein: CASSSDRGRAEQFF.

The chain uses TRBV19 and TRBJ2-7; 7 nucleotides align to TRBD2. This CDR3 is built from 15 residues. Germline-derived CDR1 and CDR2 are LNHDA and SQIVND (reference sequence). After removal of 1 base from V and 3 bases from J, the junction contained 6 bases not matched to a gene. CDR3 region: CASSIGLALDYEQYF. The DNA for the CDR3 is TGTGCCAGTAGTATAGGACTAGCTCTGGACTACGAGCAGTACTTC.

This chain uses TRBV27 with TRBJ1-5, with D unclear. V lost 6 bases and J 2 bases, leaving 11 bases between the germline ends. CDR1 MNHEY and CDR2 SMNVEV come from the germline V gene (reference sequence). The length of the CDR3 is 14 residues. The chain's CDR3 is CASRGLGGNQPQHF. CDR3 bases: TGTGCCAGCAGGGGTCTGGGTGGCAATCAGCCCCAGCATTTT.

V and J are TRBV7-9 and TRBJ1-5; the D is unclear. The ends were cut back, 0 bases at V and 5 bases at J, with 2 bases in the middle. Germline CDR1 and CDR2: SEHNR and FQNEAQ (reference sequence). This CDR3 is built from 12 residues. The CDR3 DNA follows: TGTGCCAGCAGCTTAGCCTATCAGCCCCAGCATTTT. This gives the protein CASSLAYQPQHF.

This chain connects TRBV19 to TRBJ2-7; TRBD1 might be the D (5 bases). Germline loops: CDR1 LNHDA, CDR2 SQIVND (reference sequence). CDR3 length: 14 amino acids. Between the trimmed V and J ends, which lost 6 bases and 0 bases, there was a span of 12 bases. The CDR3 bases are TGTGCCAGTAGCATCCTAGGGGACTCCTACGAGCAGTACTTC. It yields the protein CASSILGDSYEQYF. The full variable domain, with the rest looked up from reference TRBV19 and TRBJ2-7, is DGGITQSPKYLFRKEGQNVTLSCEQNLNHDAMYWYRQDPGQGLRLIYYSQIVNDFQKGDIAEGYSVSREKKESFPLTVTSAQKNPTAFYLCASSILGDSYEQYFGPGTRLTVT.

This clone qualifies as large. The V call is TRBV19, the J call TRBJ1-1, with unresolved D. The germline V gene encodes CDR1 LNHDA and CDR2 SQIVND (reference sequence). CDR3 length equals 14 residues. The V end lost 3 bases, the J end lost 2 bases, and 10 bases lay between the germline ends. The CDR3 sequence is CASSIGPVNTEAFF. For the CDR3, the DNA is TGTGCCAGTAGTATTGGACCGGTCAACACTGAAGCTTTCTTT.

The chain carries TRBV11-2 and TRBJ2-2; D might be TRBD1 or TRBD2, each matching 5 bases. There are 17 residues in the CDR3. CDR1 is SGHAT and CDR2 is FQNNGV in the germline V gene. Trimming pared 3 bases from V and 4 bases from J, leaving 18 bases between. This CDR3 reads CASSFSFTGTGTGELFF. The CDR3 DNA sequence: TGTGCCAGCAGCTTCTCATTTACCGGGACGGGCACCGGGGAGCTGTTTTTT. The complete variable domain, with remaining parts taken from reference TRBV11-2 and TRBJ2-2, reads EAGVAQSPRYKIIEKRQSVAFWCNPISGHATLYWYQQILGQGPKLLIQFQNNGVVDDSQLPKDRFSAERLKGVDSTLKIQPAKLEDSAVYLCASSFSFTGTGTGELFFGEGSRLTVL.

A few counts support this clone. The chain recombines TRBV19 with TRBJ2-2; D is perhaps TRBD1 (5 bases). The CDR3 length is 15 residues. Germline values: CDR1 LNHDA, CDR2 SQIVND (reference sequence). The V gene lost 10 bases and the J gene lost 1 base, with 16 bases spanning the gap. The CDR3 is CATDAHGQNTGELFF. The CDR3 DNA is TGTGCCACCGACGCCCACGGACAGAACACCGGGGAGCTGTTTTTT.

The CDR3 DNA sequence: TGCAGCGTTGAGGGGGAAAACACTGAAGCTTTCTTT. It yields the protein CSVEGENTEAFF. The chain has TRBV29-1 and TRBJ1-1, with D possibly TRBD1 on 5 matching bases. There are 12 residues in the CDR3. Looked up from germline, CDR1 is SQVTM and CDR2 is ANQGSEA. Trimming shortened V by 3 bases and J by 2 bases, and 7 bases separated the two germline ends.

The gene calls are TRBV6-5 and TRBJ1-1, with D hard to call. This CDR3 has 12 amino acids. Germline CDR1 MNHEY, CDR2 SVGAGI. The ends were cut back, 6 bases at V and 4 bases at J, with 9 bases in the middle. CDR3: CASRYSGTEAFF. In DNA form, the CDR3 reads TGTGCCAGCAGGTACAGTGGCACTGAAGCTTTCTTT.

Only a few counts were recorded for this clone. V is TRBV6-1 and J is TRBJ2-3; D is unclear. The germline gives CDR1 MNHNS, CDR2 SASEGT. Trimming left V 8 bases short and J 3 bases short, with 12 bases between. The CDR3 has 13 amino acids. This chain's CDR3 is CASASSETDTQYF. The CDR3 DNA follows: TGTGCCAGCGCCTCCTCCGAAACAGATACGCAGTATTTT.

The CDR3, as DNA: TGTGCCAGCAGACGGGGCTCCTACAATGAGCAGTTCTTC. Its translation is CASRRGSYNEQFF. This sequence joins TRBV2 and TRBJ2-1, with a weak D call TRBD2 (5 bases). The V and J ends lost 6 bases and 0 bases respectively, with 6 bases between them. Germline values: CDR1 SNHLY, CDR2 FYNNEI. The CDR3 contains 13 residues.

V and J are TRBV6-5 and TRBJ1-1, with D uncertain. Germline V gives CDR1 MNHEY, CDR2 SVGAGI. The CDR3 is 14 amino acids. The V end was cut by 2 bases, the J end by 4 bases, with 11 bases between. This CDR3 is CASSYGSGGTEAFF. The CDR3 DNA reads as TGTGCCAGCAGTTACGGATCGGGAGGCACTGAAGCTTTCTTT.

This rearrangement joins TRBV4-3 to TRBJ1-3, with a weak D call TRBD1 (5 bases). Trimming removed 1 base from V and 0 bases from J, with 13 bases in between. This CDR3 region has 17 residues. Germline lookup yields CDR1 LGHNA and CDR2 YSLEER. The CDR3 loop reads CASSQGPGRTSGNTIYF. The DNA of the CDR3 is TGCGCCAGCAGCCAAGGTCCGGGACGGACCTCTGGAAACACCATATATTTT.

This clone was observed once. The V call is TRBV7-6, the J call TRBJ2-5; D call uncertain. The germline V and J ends were trimmed by 2 bases and 0 bases, with 13 bases remaining between them. Germline V gives CDR1 SGHVS, CDR2 FNYEAQ. The CDR3 runs 16 residues. CDR3 DNA: TGTGCCAGCAGCTTAAGGGCCCTTAGAGACCAAGAGACCCAGTACTTC. Encoded protein: CASSLRALRDQETQYF.

The V and J genes are TRBV9 and TRBJ2-3; D not resolved. The CDR3 extends over 14 amino acids. CDR1 and CDR2 (germline): SGDLS, YYNGEE. Trimming left V 6 bases short and J 0 bases short, with 11 bases between. CDR3 sequence (DNA): TGTGCCAGCAAATCAGGCCCTAGCACAGATACGCAGTATTTT. Translating gives CASKSGPSTDTQYF.

The CDR3 nucleotides are TGTGCCAGCAGTCCCCGGACGCTACTTACTGGGGAGCAGTACTTC. Its protein is CASSPRTLLTGEQYF. V is TRBV28 and J is TRBJ2-7; D remains ambiguous. The ends were cut back, 5 bases at V and 7 bases at J, with 21 bases in the middle. The V gene's germline CDR1 is MDHEN and CDR2 SYDVKM. There are 15 residues in the CDR3.

In its sample, this clone was seen a few times. The chain joins TRBV27 to TRBJ1-1; D is uncertain. The germline V and J ends were trimmed by 4 bases and 2 bases, with 8 bases remaining between them. CDR3 length: 13 amino acids. Germline V gives CDR1 MNHEY, CDR2 SMNVEV (reference sequence). DNA of the CDR3: TGTGCCAGCAGTTACACAGACAACACTGAAGCTTTCTTT. Residues: CASSYTDNTEAFF.

This clone appeared once. Written as DNA, the CDR3 is TGTGCCAGCACCTATCTGGAGGGAGATACGCAGTATTTT. It is translated as CASTYLEGDTQYF. The V call is TRBV11-1, the J call TRBJ2-3; D possibly corresponds to TRBD2 (6 bases). V was shortened by 7 bases and J by 5 bases, with 13 bases between the two germline ends. This CDR3 comprises 13 residues. Per the germline V gene, CDR1 is SGHAT and CDR2 is FQDESV (reference sequence).

The genes are TRBV7-6 and TRBJ2-3, with TRBD2 matching 9 bases. In germline, CDR1 is SGHVS, CDR2 FNYEAQ. After removal of 1 base from V and 4 bases from J, the junction contained 6 bases not matched to a gene. The CDR3 is made up of 16 amino acids. Here the CDR3 reads CASSLGRGGLSDTQYF. For the CDR3, the DNA is TGTGCCAGCAGCTTAGGGCGGGGGGGTCTTTCAGATACGCAGTATTTT.